A selection of T cell receptor beta chains follows, all from one sample in a study of T cells after yellow fever vaccination. Each CDR3 protein is one row after TCRdb ran MiXCR on the 5' RACE reads. The sample shows about 360,000 distinct CDR3 sequences, about 6.2% of them seen only once. The sample here was PBMCs, taken 5 days after the yellow fever booster vaccination. The receptor set was obtained from a man aged 25-45 years who received the YFV17D yellow fever vaccine. CDR3s leave out the opening cysteine and the closing phenylalanine or tryptophan.

J gene | V gene | CDR3 protein
TRBJ2-5 | TRBV7-8 | ASSRRARGEARDQETQY
TRBJ2-7 | TRBV18 | ASSPPGQGWEQY
TRBJ2-6 | TRBV20-1 | SARTGGGSGANVLT
TRBJ1-4 | TRBV30 | AWRKVEDRREKLF
TRBJ2-2 | TRBV12-3/TRBV12-4 | ASSPSASGRRAGELF
TRBJ2-2 | TRBV7-9 | ASTLRAANTGELF
TRBJ1-1 | TRBV18 | ASSPPPSLAEAF
TRBJ2-7 | TRBV9 | ASSVRPTYEQY
TRBJ2-1 | TRBV7-2 | ASSFSGGYNEQF
TRBJ2-1 | TRBV5-1 | ASSLSSGGYNEQF
TRBJ2-7 | TRBV28 | ASSLQGPEQY
TRBJ2-7 | TRBV6-2/TRBV6-3 | ASSRLGDQDEQY
TRBJ1-1 | TRBV4-3 | ASSQGRTEAF
TRBJ2-5 | TRBV14 | ASSLSLPEETQY
TRBJ2-7 | TRBV6-1 | ASSDRDKLYEQY
TRBJ2-3 | TRBV25-1 | ASSEYLVQDTQY
TRBJ2-7 | TRBV11-2 | ASSWGLADSYEQY
TRBJ2-6 | TRBV5-1 | ASSPGQSGANVLT
TRBJ2-1 | TRBV29-1 | SGSSLNEQF
TRBJ2-6 | TRBV15 | ATSARQAPNVLT
TRBJ2-5 | TRBV6-2/TRBV6-3 | ASCRPKRETQY
TRBJ2-7 | TRBV12-3/TRBV12-4 | ASSLGDSLGGVGYEQY
TRBJ2-6 | TRBV10-3 | AISLSEDSGANVLT
TRBJ2-3 | TRBV7-2 | ASSSPGHPTDTQY
TRBJ1-1 | TRBV3-1 | ASSHIFLGALSTEAF
TRBJ1-1 | TRBV7-2 | ASSLNRGRGTEAF
TRBJ1-1 | TRBV7-9 | ASSARDRDTEAF
TRBJ2-2 | TRBV27 | AIRTVHGELF
TRBJ2-6 | TRBV5-1 | ASSSGANVLT
TRBJ2-5 | TRBV12-5 | ASGLDRGLEETQY
TRBJ2-5 | TRBV20-1 | SASVAGVGETQY
TRBJ2-1 | TRBV6-1 | ASFGLAGPKNSYNEQF
TRBJ2-3 | TRBV12-3/TRBV12-4 | ASSSVREAGDTQY
TRBJ2-3 | TRBV20-1 | SAHLLLGTDTQY
TRBJ1-6 | TRBV2 | ASAKEGNSPLH
TRBJ2-1 | TRBV7-2 | ASSRFGGQTSYNEQF
TRBJ2-1 | TRBV5-1 | ASTLPTGGPSYNEQF
TRBJ2-2 | TRBV6-5 | ASSYTSSGPNTGELF
TRBJ2-3 | TRBV12-3/TRBV12-4 | ASSVGETSTDTQY
TRBJ2-1 | TRBV5-1 | ASWTGGYNEQF
TRBJ2-2 | TRBV6-1 | ASKEGSGELF
TRBJ2-5 | TRBV5-5 | ASSSPPSGQQETQY
TRBJ2-7 | TRBV25-1 | ASSIAGDSYEQY
TRBJ2-5 | TRBV20-1 | SARFGWQETQY
TRBJ2-3 | TRBV5-1 | ASSHPTAATDTQY
TRBJ2-3 | TRBV20-1 | SARDHSTDTQY
TRBJ2-5 | TRBV4-3 | ASSQGTNRGTQY
TRBJ2-4 | TRBV5-4 | ASSSGVFAKNIQY
TRBJ2-3 | TRBV7-8 | ASSLTSGNRPSTDTQY
TRBJ2-1 | TRBV18 | ASSPDNRYNEQF
TRBJ2-7 | TRBV6-5 | ASSYSTGTYEQY
TRBJ2-3 | TRBV20-1 | SARGTSGAGDTQY
TRBJ2-5 | TRBV29-1 | SAVLAGGTETQY
TRBJ2-6 | TRBV30 | AWRGTAGANVLT
TRBJ1-5 | TRBV28 | ASSLVTNQPQH
TRBJ2-1 | TRBV3-1 | ASSHEGAGGLDNEQF
TRBJ1-5 | TRBV6-5 | ASSYGGSGQPQH
TRBJ2-1 | TRBV12-3/TRBV12-4 | ASSIAGRASNEQF
TRBJ2-7 | TRBV5-1 | ASSLPRDYADEQY
TRBJ2-3 | TRBV5-5 | ASSLAVGLAPTDTQY